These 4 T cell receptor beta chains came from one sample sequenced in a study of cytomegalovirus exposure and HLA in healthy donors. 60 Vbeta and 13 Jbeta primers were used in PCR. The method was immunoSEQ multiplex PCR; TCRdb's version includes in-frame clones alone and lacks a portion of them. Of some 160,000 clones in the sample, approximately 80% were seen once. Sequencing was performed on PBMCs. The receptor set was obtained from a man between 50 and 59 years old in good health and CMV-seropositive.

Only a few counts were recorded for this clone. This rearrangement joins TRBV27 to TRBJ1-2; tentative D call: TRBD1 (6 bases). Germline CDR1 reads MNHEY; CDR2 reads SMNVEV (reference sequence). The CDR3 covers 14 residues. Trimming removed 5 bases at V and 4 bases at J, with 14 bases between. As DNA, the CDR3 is TGTGCCAGCAGTCCGCCCGGACAGTCCTATGGCTACACCTTC. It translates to CASSPPGQSYGYTF.

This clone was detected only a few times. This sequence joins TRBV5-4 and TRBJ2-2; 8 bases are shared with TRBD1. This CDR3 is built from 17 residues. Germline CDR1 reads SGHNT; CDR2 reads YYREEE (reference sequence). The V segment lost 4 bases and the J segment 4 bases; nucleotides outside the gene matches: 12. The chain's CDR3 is CASSLLQGVEGTGELFF. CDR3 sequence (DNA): TGTGCCAGCAGCCTTCTACAGGGGGTGGAAGGCACCGGGGAGCTGTTTTTT.

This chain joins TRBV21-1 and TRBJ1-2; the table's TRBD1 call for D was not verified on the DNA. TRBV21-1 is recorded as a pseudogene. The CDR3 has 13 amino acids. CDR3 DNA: TGTGCCAGCCTTCGTGACAGCGACTATGGCTACACCTTC. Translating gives CASLRDSDYGYTF.

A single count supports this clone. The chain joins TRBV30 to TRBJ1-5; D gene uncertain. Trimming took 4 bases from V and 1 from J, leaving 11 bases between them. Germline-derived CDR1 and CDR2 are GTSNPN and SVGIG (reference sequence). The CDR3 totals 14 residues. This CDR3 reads CAWKEGTSNQPQHF. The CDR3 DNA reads TGTGCCTGGAAAGAGGGCACAAGCAATCAGCCCCAGCATTTT. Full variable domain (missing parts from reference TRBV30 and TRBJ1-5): SQTIHQWPATLVQPVGSPLSLECTVEGTSNPNLYWYRQAAGRGLQLLFYSVGIGQISSEVPQNLSASRPQDRQFILSSKKLLLSDSGFYLCAWKEGTSNQPQHFGDGTRLSIL.